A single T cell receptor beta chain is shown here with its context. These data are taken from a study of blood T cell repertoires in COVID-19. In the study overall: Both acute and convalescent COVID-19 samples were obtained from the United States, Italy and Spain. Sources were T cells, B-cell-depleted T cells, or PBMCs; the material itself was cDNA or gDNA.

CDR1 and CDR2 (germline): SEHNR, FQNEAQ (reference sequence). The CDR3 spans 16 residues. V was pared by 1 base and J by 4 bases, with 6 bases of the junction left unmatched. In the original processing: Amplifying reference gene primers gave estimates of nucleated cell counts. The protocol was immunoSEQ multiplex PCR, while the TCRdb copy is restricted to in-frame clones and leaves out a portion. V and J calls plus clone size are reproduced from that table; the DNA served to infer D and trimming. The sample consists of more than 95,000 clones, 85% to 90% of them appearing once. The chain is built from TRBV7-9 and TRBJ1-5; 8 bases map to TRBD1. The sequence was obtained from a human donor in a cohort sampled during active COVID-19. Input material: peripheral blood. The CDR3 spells CASSLGTGTFNQPQHF. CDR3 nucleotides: TGTGCCAGCAGCTTAGGGACAGGGACGTTTAATCAGCCCCAGCATTTT.